This TCR beta chain was recorded in a study of a mutant IDH1 vaccine in newly diagnosed glioma. Turning to the study itself: Vaccines were begun 4-6 weeks after radiotherapy alone, or with temozolomide cycles. Of the patients given treatment, approximately 62% were male and approximately 40% were female, and a mean age of approximately 40 years was recorded. Study findings and constraints: Vaccine-induced immune responses were detected in roughly 93% of patients.

This CDR3 is built from 16 residues. Trimming at V came to 5 bases and at J to 3 bases, leaving 2 bases not matched to a gene. Looked up from germline, CDR1 is SGHVS and CDR2 is FQNEAQ. Stated time point: week 5, during vaccination. Doses comprised 300 ug of mutant IDH1 20-mer peptide each, plus topical imiquimod. Patients carried new grade 3 or 4 IDH1-mutant astrocytomas lacking nuclear ATRX. Comments on this clone: Its antigen remains unidentified.

The protocol was immunoSEQ multiplex PCR, while the TCRdb copy is restricted to in-frame clones and leaves out a portion. The table records approximately 76,000 clones, around nine tenths of them present only once. Material: PBMCs, obtained from a glioma patient whose treatment included an IDH1 peptide vaccine. This chain links TRBV7-8 with TRBJ2-3; 16 bases agree with TRBD2. This clonotype originated in a woman between 50 and 59 years old with glioma. CDR3 amino acids: CASSPGLAGGTDTQYF. In DNA, the CDR3 is TGTGCCAGCAGCCCGGGACTAGCGGGAGGGACAGATACGCAGTATTTT.